These 4 T cell receptor beta chains originate from one sample sequenced in a study of human T cells and chemical hapten exposure. Noted time point: pre-sensitization, week 0. Indicated treatment: therapeutic diphenylcyclopropenone sensitization with weekly scalp DPC. In TCRdb, the RACE reads were re-called with MiXCR into one record per CDR3 protein. The table lists approximately 260,000 distinct CDR3 sequences, around 9.3% of them singletons. Sequenced material: whole blood, taken in connection with sensitization to the hapten diphenylcyclopropenone (DPC). The receptors stem from a woman aged 40 to 49 with alopecia areata. Some clones in this sample may be carry-over from other donors' samples.

The table lists this clonotype with a few counts. This chain links TRBV10-3 with TRBJ1-1; 7 nucleotides agree with TRBD1. This CDR3 has 14 amino acids. Germline V lookup: CDR1 ENHRY, CDR2 SYGVKD. Trimming at V came to 6 bases and at J to 3 bases, leaving 7 bases not matched to a gene. CDR3 residues: CAIRSGGADTEAFF. The CDR3 bases are TGTGCCATCAGATCAGGGGGTGCGGACACTGAAGCTTTCTTT.

This clonotype has at least ten counts. This chain uses TRBV28 with TRBJ2-7, with 10 positions matching TRBD2. With 5 bases clipped from V and 5 bases from J, the junction kept 15 bases outside the gene matches. The CDR3 runs to 17 residues. Germline V gives CDR1 MDHEN, CDR2 SYDVKM. CDR3 nucleotide sequence: TGTGCCAGCAGTACCGGGATTTGGGCTAGCGGGAGCGACGAGCAGTACTTC. Its translation is CASSTGIWASGSDEQYF.

This rearrangement joins TRBV7-2 to TRBJ2-4; weak D call: TRBD2 (6 bases). The V end lost 5 bases, the J end lost 5 bases, and 10 bases lay between the germline ends. Germline V gene data show CDR1 as SGHTA and CDR2 as FQGNSA. This CDR3 comprises 13 residues. CDR3 protein: CASSTGSQNIQYF. CDR3 nucleotide sequence: TGTGCCAGCAGCACCGGGAGCCAAAACATTCAGTACTTC.

This chain uses TRBV5-1 with TRBJ2-3; D gene unclear. Per the germline V gene, CDR1 is SGHRS and CDR2 is YFSETQ. There are 14 residues in the CDR3. Trimming took off 1 base at V and 6 bases at J, with 12 bases between the two ends. CDR3 coding DNA: TGCGCCAGCAGCTTGAACGGACCCAGGGATACGCAGTATTTT. It translates to CASSLNGPRDTQYF.